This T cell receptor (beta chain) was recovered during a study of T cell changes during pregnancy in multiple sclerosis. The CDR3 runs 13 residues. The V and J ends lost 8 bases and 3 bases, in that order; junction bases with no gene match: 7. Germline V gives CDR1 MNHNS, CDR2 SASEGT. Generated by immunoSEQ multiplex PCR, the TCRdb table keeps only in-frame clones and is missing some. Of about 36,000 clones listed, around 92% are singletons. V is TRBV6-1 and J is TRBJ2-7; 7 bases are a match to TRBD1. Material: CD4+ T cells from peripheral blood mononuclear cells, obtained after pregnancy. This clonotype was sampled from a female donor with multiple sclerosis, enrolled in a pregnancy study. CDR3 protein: CASGEGQYYEQYF. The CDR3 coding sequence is TGTGCCAGCGGAGAGGGACAGTACTACGAGCAGTACTTC.